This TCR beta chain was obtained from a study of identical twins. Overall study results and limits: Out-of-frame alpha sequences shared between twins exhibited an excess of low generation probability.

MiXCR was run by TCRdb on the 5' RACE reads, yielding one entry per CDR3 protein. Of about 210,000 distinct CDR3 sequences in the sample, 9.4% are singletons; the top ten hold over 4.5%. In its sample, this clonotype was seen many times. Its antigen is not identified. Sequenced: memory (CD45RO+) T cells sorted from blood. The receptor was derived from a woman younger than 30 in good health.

For the CDR3, the DNA is TGCAGCGTAGCCCCCGGGACAATAACCTACGAGCAGTACTTC. Its protein is CSVAPGTITYEQYF. The chain employs TRBV29-1 and TRBJ2-7; maybe TRBD1 (6 bases). The V gene's germline CDR1 is SQVTM and CDR2 ANQGSEA. V was shortened by 6 bases and J by 2 bases, with 17 bases between the two germline ends. The CDR3 runs 14 residues.